These T cell receptor beta chains were read from a single sample in a study of cytomegalovirus exposure and HLA in healthy donors. Using immunoSEQ multiplex PCR, the repertoire was profiled, and TCRdb retains in-frame clones only, with some absent. The sample contains some 150,000 clones, more than 70% of which appear only once. The sequenced material came from PBMCs. These receptors originate from a man in his fifties or sixties in good health and CMV-seronegative. Each CDR3 is given with its conserved first and last residue. D genes are given only for firm matches. Some rows have no size entry. The others give once, few or many, or a class for an expanded clone.

d_gene: .
j_gene: TRBJ1-5
abundance: .
v_gene: TRBV5-5
CDR3aa: CASSSYSDQPQHF
CDR3nt: TGTGCCAGCAGCTCCTACTCCGATCAGCCCCAGCATTTT

d_gene: TRBD1
j_gene: TRBJ1-2
abundance: .
v_gene: TRBV5-1
CDR3aa: CASTRGQGADGYTF
CDR3nt: TGCGCCAGCACCCGGGGACAGGGGGCGGATGGCTACACCTTC

d_gene: TRBD1
j_gene: TRBJ2-7
abundance: .
v_gene: TRBV28
CDR3aa: CASSAQGGKDEQYF
CDR3nt: TGTGCCAGCAGTGCACAGGGGGGTAAGGACGAGCAGTACTTC

d_gene: .
j_gene: TRBJ1-2
abundance: once
v_gene: TRBV19
CDR3aa: CASSTTGINGYTF
CDR3nt: TGTGCCAGTAGTACCACAGGGATAAACGGCTACACCTTC

d_gene: TRBD1
j_gene: TRBJ1-2
abundance: .
v_gene: TRBV19
CDR3aa: CASRGLGTGRQGGYTF
CDR3nt: TGTGCCAGTAGGGGCCTGGGGACAGGAAGACAGGGAGGCTACACCTTC

d_gene: TRBD2
j_gene: TRBJ2-1
abundance: .
v_gene: TRBV28
CDR3aa: CASSYLSGGRTGLYNEQFF
CDR3nt: TGTGCCAGCAGTTACCTTAGCGGGGGCCGAACGGGTTTGTACAATGAGCAGTTCTTC

d_gene: .
j_gene: TRBJ2-7
abundance: .
v_gene: TRBV7-9
CDR3aa: CASSLEASTAYEQYF
CDR3nt: TGTGCCAGCAGCTTAGAGGCCAGCACAGCCTACGAGCAGTACTTC

d_gene: TRBD1
j_gene: TRBJ2-7
abundance: .
v_gene: TRBV4-2
CDR3aa: CASSLTGTGDGEQYF
CDR3nt: TGTGCCAGCAGCCTGACCGGGACAGGGGACGGCGAGCAGTACTTC

d_gene: .
j_gene: TRBJ2-7
abundance: .
v_gene: TRBV27
CDR3aa: CASSTGSSYEQYF
CDR3nt: TGTGCCAGCTCGACGGGGAGCTCCTACGAGCAGTACTTC

d_gene: TRBD1
j_gene: TRBJ2-5
abundance: .
v_gene: TRBV7-9
CDR3aa: CASSLTGGKTAQETQYF
CDR3nt: TGTGCCAGCAGCTTAACAGGGGGGAAGACAGCTCAAGAGACCCAGTACTTC

d_gene: TRBD2
j_gene: TRBJ2-5
abundance: few
v_gene: TRBV9
CDR3aa: CASSPVKASGVVQYF
CDR3nt: TGTGCCAGCAGCCCGGTTAAGGCTAGCGGGGTGGTCCAGTACTTC

d_gene: .
j_gene: TRBJ2-5
abundance: .
v_gene: TRBV19
CDR3aa: CASKKPGLPQETQYF
CDR3nt: TGTGCCAGCAAGAAACCGGGACTGCCCCAAGAGACCCAGTACTTC

d_gene: .
j_gene: TRBJ1-1
abundance: .
v_gene: TRBV9
CDR3aa: CASSSGRGSNNTEAFF
CDR3nt: TGTGCCAGCAGTTCCGGGCGGGGCAGCAATAACACTGAAGCTTTCTTT

d_gene: .
j_gene: TRBJ1-4
abundance: .
v_gene: TRBV5-6
CDR3aa: CASHQDSANEKLFF
CDR3nt: TGTGCCAGCCATCAGGACAGCGCAAATGAAAAACTGTTTTTT